These 25 T cell receptor beta chains originate from one sample sequenced in a study of T cells in Graves' hyperthyroidism and ophthalmopathy. From RNA transcripts, TCR beta CDR3 regions were amplified. The HTBI primer set was used in a first-round RT-PCR of the TCR CDR3. TCRdb independently ran MiXCR on the multiplex PCR reads; one entry per CDR3 protein. The sample lists approximately 690,000 distinct CDR3 sequences, roughly 15% seen once, with around 13% in the top ten. Sequenced sample: blood. All receptors come from a woman aged 45-65 years with Graves' ophthalmopathy.

This clonotype was observed at least ten times. The chain employs TRBV30 and TRBJ2-7; 10 nucleotides align to TRBD1. The length of the CDR3 is 12 residues. Germline CDR1 GTSNPN, CDR2 SVGIG (reference sequence). Unmatched junction bases numbered 3, after V lost 3 bases and J lost 7 bases. CDR3 amino acids: CAWSGQGVEQYF. The CDR3 DNA reads as TGTGCCTGGAGCGGACAGGGGGTTGAGCAGTACTTC. Based on the CDR3 plus reference TRBV30 and TRBJ2-7, the full variable domain is SQTIHQWPATLVQPVGSPLSLECTVEGTSNPNLYWYRQAAGRGLQLLFYSVGIGQISSEVPQNLSASRPQDRQFILSSKKLLLSDSGFYLCAWSGQGVEQYFGPGTRLTVT.

Details on this clonotype: Germline and junction disagree at one end, which may indicate a read error. The chain carries TRBV29-1 and TRBJ1-2; possible D gene TRBD1, 6 bases. CDR3 length: 13 residues. Germline V lookup: CDR1 SQVTM, CDR2 ANQGSEA. CDR3 bases: TGCAGCGTTAGACAGGCCGTTAACCATGGCTACACCTTC. It is translated as CSVRQAVNHGYTF. The variable domain in full, with the rest retrieved from reference TRBV29-1 and TRBJ1-2, is SAVISQKPSRDICQRGTSLTIQCQVDSQVTMMFWYRQQPGQSLTLIATANQGSEATYESGFVIDKFPISRPNLTFSTLTVSNMSPEDSSIYLCSVRQAVNHGYTFGSGTRLTVV.

This clonotype has more than one count but fewer than ten. The chain couples TRBV9 to TRBJ2-7, with 7 bases fitting TRBD2. CDR3 length equals 14 residues. V lost 0 bases to trimming and J lost 5 bases; unmatched junction nucleotides: 5. The germline V gene encodes CDR1 SGDLS and CDR2 YYNGEE. In DNA, the CDR3 is TGTGCCAGCAGCGTAGAGGGACTAACCGACGAGCAGTACTTC. Amino acids: CASSVEGLTDEQYF.

This clonotype showed up many times. The gene calls are TRBV28 and TRBJ2-7; no definite D call. The CDR3 sequence is 11 residues long. Per the germline V gene, CDR1 is MDHEN and CDR2 is SYDVKM. V lost 5 bases and J 7 bases, leaving 9 bases between the germline ends. The CDR3 loop reads CASSPLREQYF. The CDR3 DNA sequence: TGTGCCAGCAGTCCCTTGAGGGAGCAGTACTTC.

This clonotype was seen repeatedly, ten times or more. J is TRBJ2-5 and V is TRBV7-8; 9 bases fit TRBD2. The germline CDR1 and CDR2 sequences are SGHVS and FQNEAQ. The ends lost 1 base at V and 0 bases at J; junction bases unmatched: 3. The CDR3 is 16 amino acids. The CDR3 is CASSLVPSGDQETQYF. The CDR3 DNA follows: TGTGCCAGCAGCTTAGTGCCTAGCGGGGACCAAGAGACCCAGTACTTC.

This clonotype appeared many times. The chain uses TRBV7-2 and TRBJ2-4, with TRBD2 matching over 9 bases. Germline V gives CDR1 SGHTA, CDR2 FQGNSA. Germline trimming cut 0 bases from V and 6 bases from J; bases unmatched to any gene: 6. This CDR3 has 16 residues. The CDR3 region has the DNA TGTGCCAGCAGCTTAGCAGGCGGGAGGGTGGGAAACATTCAGTACTTC. Protein sequence: CASSLAGGRVGNIQYF.

J is TRBJ2-1 and V is TRBV14, with TRBD2 identical over 8 bases. The end of the DNA fits TRBJ2-7 better, so the J call may be wrong. CDR1 is SGHDN, CDR2 FVKESK, per germline. This CDR3 spans 17 amino acids. DNA for the CDR3: TGTGCCAGCAGCCCGAAGAGGACTAGCCCCCCCTACAATGAGCAGTACTTC. Amino acids: CASSPKRTSPPYNEQYF.

Ten or more counts support this clonotype. The chain joins TRBV7-3 to TRBJ2-3; D remains unclear. CDR3 size: 15 residues. Germline assignment: CDR1 SGHTA and CDR2 FQGTGA. V was clipped by 2 bases and J by 0 bases, with 9 bases between them. Here the CDR3 DNA reads TGTGCCAGCAGCTTACTGGGCTCAAGCACAGATACGCAGTATTTT. The encoded protein is CASSLLGSSTDTQYF.

This clonotype occurred many times. The rearrangement links TRBV20-1 to TRBJ2-3; 8 nucleotides match TRBD2. Per germline, CDR1 DFQATT and CDR2 SNEGSKA (reference sequence). V dropped 1 base and J dropped 6; count of bases not matched to a gene: 15. The CDR3 spans 17 residues. CDR3 bases: TGCAGTGCTAGAGCCACAGGTCAGGTAGCGGGGCCCGATACGCAGTATTTT. It specifies CSARATGQVAGPDTQYF.

This clonotype was seen only a few times. At one of its ends the junction is not consistent with the germline gene, which may arise from a read error. As DNA, the CDR3 is TGTGCCAGCAGCTTAACGTTATCAGAGGGCTTGGTCTTC. Amino acid sequence: CASSLTLSEGLVF. The V and J genes are TRBV7-3 and TRBJ2-1; maybe TRBD2 (5 bases). Germline V gives CDR1 SGHTA, CDR2 FQGTGA. CDR3 length equals 13 residues.

This clonotype has more than one count but fewer than ten. V usage is TRBV9 and J usage is TRBJ1-3; the D gene is possibly TRBD1 (5 bases). V was clipped by 0 bases and J by 4 bases, with 17 bases between them. This CDR3 has 17 residues. Germline values: CDR1 SGDLS, CDR2 YYNGEE. As DNA, the CDR3 is TGTGCCAGCAGCGTAGAAATCGGGGCAGGGCTCGGAAACACCATATATTTT. Protein product: CASSVEIGAGLGNTIYF.

This clonotype was counted at least ten times. At one end, the junction sequence differs from germline, possibly due to a read error. The genes are TRBV4-3 and TRBJ1-5; D is undetermined. The germline CDR1 and CDR2 sequences are LGHNA and YSLEER. The CDR3 consists of 13 residues. The CDR3 here is CASSQDRRQPQHF. For the CDR3, the DNA is TGTGCCAGCAGCCAAGATCGGCGTCAGCCCCAGCATTTT.

The chain carries TRBV20-1 and TRBJ2-1; 15 bases match TRBD2. The CDR3 is made up of 16 amino acids. Losses at the gene ends were 5 bases for V and 4 bases for J; bases not matched to a gene: 6. The germline V gene encodes CDR1 DFQATT and CDR2 SNEGSKA (reference sequence). The CDR3 region is CSAPGLAGGIYNEQFF. CDR3 nucleotides: TGCAGTGCTCCCGGACTAGCGGGAGGGATATACAATGAGCAGTTCTTC.

This chain connects TRBV5-1 to TRBJ2-3, with 8 bases fitting TRBD1. Germline V gives CDR1 SGHRS, CDR2 YFSETQ. V dropped 1 base and J dropped 4; count of bases not matched to a gene: 5. The CDR3 runs to 15 residues. CDR3 in amino acids: CASSLTNRGADTQYF. The CDR3 DNA is TGCGCCAGCAGCTTGACGAACAGGGGGGCAGATACGCAGTATTTT.

This clonotype has just a few counts. This may be a read error, as it is one base from a much larger clone. V is TRBV12-3 or TRBV12-4 and J is TRBJ2-7; the D gene is possibly TRBD1 (6 bases). The J call may not be correct, given that the DNA end is closer to TRBJ2-1. The CDR3 spans 14 residues. CDR3 protein: CASSLSGVPYEQFF. The DNA of the CDR3 is TGTGCCAGCAGTTTATCAGGGGTCCCCTACGAGCAGTTCTTC.

The CDR3 reads CASSEFRAGGRSGYNEQFF. The CDR3 DNA reads TGTGCCAGCAGTGAATTCAGGGCGGGAGGACGCTCAGGATACAATGAGCAGTTCTTC. V gene TRBV25-1 combines with J gene TRBJ2-1, with 8 bases identical to TRBD2. The CDR3 contains 19 residues. Unmatched junction bases numbered 15, after V lost 1 base and J lost 4 bases. Germline V gene data show CDR1 as MGHDK and CDR2 as SYGVNS.

CDR3 region: CATSRAPGLAGGYNEQFF. In DNA, the CDR3 is TGTGCCACCAGCAGGGCACCGGGACTAGCGGGGGGTTACAATGAGCAGTTCTTC. The chain combines TRBV15 with TRBJ2-1; TRBD2 matches at 15 bases. CDR3 length: 18 amino acids. Germline trimming cut 3 bases from V and 4 bases from J; bases unmatched to any gene: 7. The germline gives CDR1 LNHNV, CDR2 YYDKDF (reference sequence).

V gene TRBV2 combines with J gene TRBJ1-2; D unresolved. This CDR3 has 13 amino acids. V was shortened by 7 bases and J by 4 bases, with 13 bases between the two germline ends. Germline V CDR1 and CDR2: SNHLY, FYNNEI. CDR3 in amino acids: CASNLGGFYGYTF. The CDR3 region has the DNA TGTGCCAGCAATCTAGGAGGCTTCTATGGCTACACCTTC.

This clonotype has ten or more counts. The CDR3: CASSFSFDQPQHF. In DNA, the CDR3 is TGTGCCAGCAGCTTCTCCTTTGATCAGCCCCAGCATTTT. The rearrangement joins TRBV5-5 to TRBJ1-5; no reliable D call. Germline V gives CDR1 SGHKS, CDR2 YYEKEE (reference sequence). V was shortened by 2 bases and J by 5 bases, with 8 bases between the two germline ends. There are 13 residues in the CDR3.

J is TRBJ2-7 and V is TRBV4-1; 10 bases match TRBD1. CDR1 is MGHRA and CDR2 is YSYEKL in the germline V gene. The CDR3 totals 15 residues. V dropped 3 bases and J dropped 7; count of bases not matched to a gene: 9. The CDR3: CASSQSGTGVREQYF. As DNA, the CDR3 is TGCGCCAGCAGCCAGTCCGGGACAGGGGTGCGGGAGCAGTACTTC.

This clonotype was observed a handful of times. The rearrangement joins TRBV20-1 to TRBJ2-3; 9 positions match TRBD1. The CDR3 loop spans 14 amino acids. Germline lookup yields CDR1 DFQATT and CDR2 SNEGSKA (reference sequence). The V segment lost 6 bases and the J segment 1 base; nucleotides outside the gene matches: 5. The CDR3 here is CSASGTGRTDTQYF. The CDR3, as DNA: TGCAGTGCAAGCGGGACAGGGCGCACAGATACGCAGTATTTT.

The chain combines TRBV4-1 with TRBJ1-1; a weak D match, TRBD1 (5 bases). Trimming cost V 0 bases and J 5 bases, with 13 bases left between them. The CDR3 has 15 residues. Germline assignment: CDR1 MGHRA and CDR2 YSYEKL. The CDR3 spells CASSQDQGFGTEAFF. Here the CDR3 DNA reads TGCGCCAGCAGCCAAGACCAGGGATTCGGGACTGAAGCTTTCTTT.

This clonotype was recorded many times. CDR3 nucleotide sequence: TGCAGCGTAGAGGACATTAATGAAAAACTGTTTTTT. It is translated as CSVEDINEKLFF. The chain recombines TRBV29-1 with TRBJ1-4, with D possibly being TRBD1 (5 bases). This CDR3 is 12 amino acids long. The germline V and J ends were trimmed by 6 bases and 4 bases, with 9 bases remaining between them. The germline V gene encodes CDR1 SQVTM and CDR2 ANQGSEA. Full variable domain (missing parts from reference TRBV29-1 and TRBJ1-4): SAVISQKPSRDICQRGTSLTIQCQVDSQVTMMFWYRQQPGQSLTLIATANQGSEATYESGFVIDKFPISRPNLTFSTLTVSNMSPEDSSIYLCSVEDINEKLFFGSGTQLSVL.

This clonotype has at least ten counts. The genes are TRBV6-2 or TRBV6-3 and TRBJ2-3, with TRBD2 identical over 10 bases. From germline, CDR1 is MNHEY and CDR2 SVGEGT. The CDR3 has 16 residues. Trimming took 5 bases from V and 5 from J; bases not matched to a gene: 10. The CDR3 nucleotides are TGTGCCAGCAGTACTCCAACTAGCGGGATTGGAGATACGCAGTATTTT. Amino acid sequence: CASSTPTSGIGDTQYF.

V and J are TRBV27 and TRBJ2-3; D is perhaps TRBD1 (5 bases). The CDR3 runs 15 residues. Germline V gives CDR1 MNHEY, CDR2 SMNVEV (reference sequence). V lost 6 bases, J lost 3 bases, and 16 bases lay in between. The CDR3 DNA follows: TGTGCCAGCAGCCCGGACACATTCGGGACAGATACGCAGTATTTT. The encoded protein is CASSPDTFGTDTQYF.